Shown below are 28 T cell receptor beta chains from a single sample sequenced in a study of T cells in Graves' hyperthyroidism and ophthalmopathy. The source material, RNA transcripts, was used to amplify TCR beta CDR3 regions. The HTBI primer set served for first-round RT-PCR of the TCR CDR3. TCRdb analysed the multiplex PCR reads with MiXCR anew, one entry per CDR3 protein. The sample gives hundreds of thousands of distinct CDR3 sequences, around 13% of which show up once; around 9.2% is in the top ten. The sample taken for sequencing was blood. These receptors all stem from a young woman with Graves' hyperthyroidism.

This clonotype was found a few times. The chain couples TRBV20-1 to TRBJ2-6; TRBD1 might be the D (5 bases). CDR3 length: 17 residues. Germline assignment: CDR1 DFQATT and CDR2 SNEGSKA (reference sequence). V lost 0 bases and J lost 0, with 12 bases in between. The CDR3: CSARDGYGASGANVLTF. CDR3 sequence (DNA): TGCAGTGCTAGAGATGGGTATGGGGCCTCTGGGGCCAACGTCCTGACTTTC.

The sample holds many counts of this clonotype. The gene calls are TRBV2 and TRBJ2-1; maybe TRBD1 (6 bases). CDR1 and CDR2 from the germline V gene are SNHLY and FYNNEI. This CDR3 is 14 amino acids long. Trimming stripped 8 bases from V and 2 bases from J, with 13 bases between. This chain's CDR3 is CASGGTNTYNEQFF. CDR3 DNA sequence: TGTGCCAGCGGTGGGACAAATACCTACAATGAGCAGTTCTTC.

This clonotype was seen repeatedly, ten times or more. V gene TRBV18 combines with J gene TRBJ1-5; D is unresolved. The V end was cut by 0 bases, the J end by 16 bases, with 13 bases between. Germline V gives CDR1 KGHSH, CDR2 LQKENI. The CDR3 length is 12 residues. In DNA form, the CDR3 reads TGTGCCAGCTCACCACCCCTTGCGTTTCGCCATTTT. It specifies CASSPPLAFRHF.

This clonotype was seen repeatedly, ten times or more. The V and J genes are TRBV28 and TRBJ1-3, with D possibly TRBD1 on 5 matching bases. Per germline, CDR1 MDHEN and CDR2 SYDVKM. V lost 8 bases and J lost 0, with 11 bases in between. This CDR3 comprises 14 residues. In DNA form, the CDR3 reads TGTGCCAGCCGTCTCGGGGGCTCTGGAAACACCATATATTTT. Protein sequence: CASRLGGSGNTIYF.

The table lists this clonotype with many counts. This chain joins TRBV6-2 or TRBV6-3 and TRBJ1-1, with D perhaps matching TRBD1 (5 bases). Trimming stripped 7 bases from V and 3 bases from J, with 18 bases between. The CDR3 length is 15 residues. In germline, CDR1 is MNHEY, CDR2 SVGEGT. The CDR3 nucleotides are TGTGCCAGCACCGACAGACCGGGAGGGGACACTGAAGCTTTCTTT. Translating it yields CASTDRPGGDTEAFF.

The rearrangement joins TRBV6-7 to TRBJ2-1; 16 bases agree with TRBD2. TRBV6-7 is classed as an ORF, of uncertain function. The CDR3 totals 18 residues. J lost 3 bases, V lost 6 bases, and 8 bases had no gene match. The DNA for the CDR3 is TGTGCCAGCAGCACCGGGACTAGCGGGGGGGCGAGCTACAATGAGCAGTTCTTC. It codes for CASSTGTSGGASYNEQFF.

This clonotype showed up many times. The rearrangement uses TRBV7-9 and TRBJ1-5; D unresolved. Trimming pared 1 base from V and 10 bases from J, leaving 8 bases between. The CDR3 sequence is 12 residues long. The germline V gene has CDR1 SEHNR and CDR2 FQNEAQ (reference sequence). The CDR3 DNA is TGTGCCAGCAGCTTAGACGCAAGTCCCCAGCATTTT. This gives the protein CASSLDASPQHF.

This clonotype was picked up many times. The chain recombines TRBV10-3 with TRBJ2-1, with 9 bases matching TRBD2. Germline V gene sequence: CDR1 ENHRY, CDR2 SYGVKD. V trimming: 8 bases; J trimming: 0 bases; junction bases outside the gene matches: 2. CDR3 length: 14 amino acids. DNA for the CDR3: TGTGCCATCGCTAGCGGGACCTCCTACAATGAGCAGTTCTTC. Its protein is CAIASGTSYNEQFF.

J is TRBJ1-5 and V is TRBV13, with 8 bases that match TRBD1. Trimming at V came to 6 bases and at J to 7 bases, leaving 11 bases not matched to a gene. Germline-derived CDR1 and CDR2 are PRHDT and FYEKMQ (reference sequence). The CDR3 is 15 residues long. The CDR3 nucleotides read TGTGCCAGCAGGGGGGGCAGGGGGCTGAAACAGCCCCAGCATTTT. Protein: CASRGGRGLKQPQHF.

The sample holds many counts of this clonotype. The chain recombines TRBV28 with TRBJ1-4; tentative D call: TRBD1 (6 bases). The ends were cut back, 6 bases at V and 5 bases at J, with 13 bases in the middle. The germline gives CDR1 MDHEN, CDR2 SYDVKM. The CDR3 spans 14 residues. CDR3 region: CASSSYRANEKLFF. The CDR3 region has the DNA TGTGCCAGCAGCTCCTACAGGGCGAATGAAAAACTGTTTTTT.

This clonotype turned up a few times. The rearrangement joins TRBV6-5 to TRBJ2-3, with 7 bases identical to TRBD1. Losses at the gene ends were 2 bases for V and 4 bases for J; bases not matched to a gene: 6. Germline loops: CDR1 MNHEY, CDR2 SVGAGI. The CDR3 has 15 amino acids. CDR3 in DNA: TGTGCCAGCAGTTACCAGGGGGTTGTCTCAGATACGCAGTATTTT. Protein: CASSYQGVVSDTQYF.

Worth noting for this clonotype: A read error may be the cause here, since a much bigger clone is one base away. The chain uses TRBV7-2 and TRBJ1-2; D not certain. Germline V CDR1 and CDR2: SGHTA, FQGNSA. CDR3 length: 13 residues. CDR3 protein: CGSSLGGRYGYTF. CDR3 in DNA: TGTGGCAGCAGCTTAGGCGGACGGTATGGCTACACCTTC.

This clonotype occurred many times. The chain recombines TRBV7-2 with TRBJ2-7; 7 bases agree with TRBD2. After removal of 11 bases from V and 6 bases from J, the junction contained 16 bases not matched to a gene. The germline CDR1 and CDR2 sequences are SGHTA and FQGNSA. The CDR3 extends over 14 amino acids. This CDR3 reads CAVSDLGGSSEQYF. CDR3 in DNA: TGTGCCGTCTCGGATTTGGGCGGGAGTTCCGAGCAGTACTTC.

The V call is TRBV20-1, the J call TRBJ1-1, with D perhaps matching TRBD1 (5 bases). CDR1 DFQATT and CDR2 SNEGSKA come from the germline V gene (reference sequence). The CDR3 sequence is 13 residues long. The CDR3 loop reads CRSIRGYTTEAFF. For the CDR3, the DNA is TGCAGAAGCATTAGGGGCTACACGACTGAAGCTTTCTTT.

The table lists this clonotype with many counts. The V gene is TRBV7-8, the J gene TRBJ1-1; weak D call: TRBD1 (5 bases). The germline CDR1 and CDR2 sequences are SGHVS and FQNEAQ. The CDR3 spans 19 residues. V was shortened by 2 bases and J by 0 bases, with 22 bases between the two germline ends. CDR3: CASSLYVVGTFYMNTEAFF. As DNA, the CDR3 is TGTGCCAGCAGCTTATATGTTGTGGGGACCTTTTACATGAACACTGAAGCTTTCTTT.

The chain combines TRBV5-1 with TRBJ2-2; 7 bases line up with TRBD1. V lost 5 bases, J lost 0 bases, and 4 bases stayed unmatched. The CDR3 runs 15 residues. Germline V gene sequence: CDR1 SGHRS, CDR2 YFSETQ. CDR3 protein: CASRKGAPNTGELFF. CDR3 DNA: TGCGCCAGCAGGAAGGGGGCCCCGAACACCGGGGAGCTGTTTTTT.

This chain uses TRBV2 with TRBJ1-4; possible D gene TRBD1, 6 bases. Germline lookup yields CDR1 SNHLY and CDR2 FYNNEI. Trimming took off 6 bases at V and 0 bases at J, with 11 bases between the two ends. This CDR3 region has 15 residues. CDR3 residues: CASRRGPATNEKLFF. The CDR3 DNA follows: TGTGCCAGCAGACGGGGGCCCGCAACTAATGAAAAACTGTTTTTT.

This clonotype was seen at least ten times. The gene calls are TRBV11-3 and TRBJ2-4; D is possibly TRBD1 (5 bases). The germline gives CDR1 SGHNT, CDR2 YENEEA. The V gene lost 1 base and the J gene lost 9 bases, with 10 bases spanning the gap. The CDR3 is 13 residues long. The CDR3 here is CASSLGPRAIQYF. In DNA, the CDR3 is TGTGCCAGCAGCTTAGGGCCCAGGGCCATTCAGTACTTC.

In this sample, this clonotype turned up many times. The chain links TRBV2 to TRBJ1-6; D perhaps matches TRBD1 (5 bases). Between the trimmed V and J ends, which lost 6 bases and 8 bases, there was a span of 14 bases. This CDR3 comprises 14 residues. Germline loops: CDR1 SNHLY, CDR2 FYNNEI. CDR3 residues: CASRAGMGDSPLHF. The CDR3 DNA follows: TGTGCCAGCAGAGCAGGGATGGGGGATTCACCCCTCCACTTT.

This clonotype was counted many times. CDR3 bases: TGTGCCAGCAGTCCTTGGACCGAGGGAGTGACGGGTGAGCAGTTCTTC. This encodes CASSPWTEGVTGEQFF. The chain carries TRBV27 and TRBJ2-1, with D possibly TRBD2 on 5 matching bases. Between the trimmed V and J ends, which lost 5 bases and 9 bases, there was a span of 23 bases. Looked up from germline, CDR1 is MNHEY and CDR2 is SMNVEV (reference sequence). The CDR3 spans 16 residues.

In its sample, this clonotype was seen many times. The rearrangement links TRBV9 to TRBJ2-5, with D possibly being TRBD1 (7 bases). Trimming took off 2 bases at V and 5 bases at J, with 19 bases between the two ends. The V gene's germline CDR1 is SGDLS and CDR2 YYNGEE. The CDR3 is 16 amino acids. The CDR3 here is CASSVGGSGGLETQYF. The CDR3 region has the DNA TGTGCCAGCAGCGTTGGCGGTTCAGGGGGGTTGGAGACCCAGTACTTC.

The table lists this clonotype with many counts. This chain links TRBV11-2 with TRBJ1-1, with D unclear. The CDR3 covers 15 residues. CDR1 and CDR2 from the germline V gene are SGHAT and FQNNGV. V was trimmed by 1 base and J by 3 bases, leaving 12 bases between them. This CDR3 is CASSLAFRRDTEAFF. CDR3 sequence (DNA): TGTGCCAGCAGCTTAGCGTTCCGGCGGGACACTGAAGCTTTCTTT.

There are many counts of this clonotype. The chain recombines TRBV30 with TRBJ1-2; 8 bases agree with TRBD1. The CDR3 covers 14 residues. In germline, CDR1 is GTSNPN, CDR2 SVGIG (reference sequence). The J segment lost 7 bases and the V segment lost 0 bases, leaving 7 bases of the junction unmatched. The DNA for the CDR3 is TGTGCCTGGAGTGTAATCCAGGGGGCTGGTGGCTACACCTTC. It encodes CAWSVIQGAGGYTF.

A remark on this clonotype: A much bigger clone sits one base away, suggesting this may be a read error. V is TRBV15 and J is TRBJ2-1; 7 positions match TRBD1. Germline-derived CDR1 and CDR2 are LNHNV and YYDKDF (reference sequence). Losses at the gene ends were 9 bases for V and 8 bases for J; bases not matched to a gene: 16. The length of the CDR3 is 15 residues. The CDR3 sequence: CATWDSIKVGDEQFF. The CDR3 bases are TGTGCCACGTGGGACAGCATTAAAGTTGGGGATGAGCAGTTCTTC.

This clonotype has at least ten counts. The chain is built from TRBV7-3 and TRBJ2-3, with TRBD2 as a possible D gene (6 bases). Germline V lookup: CDR1 SGHTA, CDR2 FQGTGA. The CDR3 runs 16 residues. V was shortened by 2 bases and J by 0 bases, with 12 bases between the two germline ends. The CDR3: CASSLYPSGSTDTQYF. CDR3 sequence (DNA): TGTGCCAGCAGCTTATATCCAAGCGGGAGCACAGATACGCAGTATTTT.

V and J are TRBV27 and TRBJ1-6, with D perhaps matching TRBD1 (5 bases). Germline CDR1 is MNHEY and CDR2 is SMNVEV (reference sequence). The CDR3 runs 14 residues. V was shortened by 7 bases and J by 7 bases, with 14 bases between the two germline ends. CDR3 loop: CASKLGRGNSPLHF. CDR3 sequence (DNA): TGTGCCAGCAAGCTCGGACGGGGGAATTCACCCCTCCACTTT.

This clonotype appeared many times. The rearrangement joins TRBV28 to TRBJ1-1, with D tentatively TRBD1 (6 bases). The V and J ends lost 6 bases and 8 bases respectively, with 25 bases between them. Germline V gene sequence: CDR1 MDHEN, CDR2 SYDVKM. The CDR3 totals 16 residues. The CDR3 loop reads CASRPSRGTHYGEAFF. CDR3 in DNA: TGTGCCAGCAGACCCTCGCGGGGGACACATTACGGGGAAGCTTTCTTT. Looking up the rest from reference TRBV28 and TRBJ1-1 gives the full variable domain: DVKVTQSSRYLVKRTGEKVFLECVQDMDHENMFWYRQDPGLGLRLIYFSYDVKMKEKGDIPEGYSVSREKKERFSLILESASTNQTSMYLCASRPSRGTHYGEAFFGQGTRLTVV.

V gene TRBV28 combines with J gene TRBJ1-2, with unresolved D. Germline loops: CDR1 MDHEN, CDR2 SYDVKM. Trimming stripped 7 bases from V and 3 bases from J, with 15 bases between. This CDR3 has 14 residues. The CDR3 protein is CASKRTAEYYGYTF. The CDR3 nucleotides read TGTGCCAGCAAAAGGACGGCAGAATACTATGGCTACACCTTC.